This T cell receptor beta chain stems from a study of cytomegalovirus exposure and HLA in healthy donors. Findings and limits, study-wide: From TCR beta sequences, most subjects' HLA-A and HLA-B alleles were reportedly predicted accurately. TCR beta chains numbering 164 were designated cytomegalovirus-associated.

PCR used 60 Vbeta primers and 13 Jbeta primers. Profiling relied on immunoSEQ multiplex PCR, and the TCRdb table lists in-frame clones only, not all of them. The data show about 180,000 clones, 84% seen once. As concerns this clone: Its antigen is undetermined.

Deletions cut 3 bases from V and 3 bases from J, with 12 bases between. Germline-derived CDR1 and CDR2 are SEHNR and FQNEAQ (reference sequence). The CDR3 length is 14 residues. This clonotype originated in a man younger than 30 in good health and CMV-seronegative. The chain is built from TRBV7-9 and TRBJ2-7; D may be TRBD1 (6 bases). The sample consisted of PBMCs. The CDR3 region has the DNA TGTGCCAGCAGCTTTGGGACAACTCACTACGAGCAGTACTTC. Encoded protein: CASSFGTTHYEQYF.